Shown below are 13 T cell receptor beta chains from a single sample sequenced in a study of cytomegalovirus exposure and HLA in healthy donors. The method was immunoSEQ multiplex PCR; TCRdb's version includes in-frame clones alone and lacks a portion of them. The sample has hundreds of thousands of clones, 86% seen once; the top ten hold 0.83%. The sequencing input was PBMCs. These TCRs come from a woman aged 18 to 35 in good health and CMV-seronegative.

V usage is TRBV11-2 and J usage is TRBJ2-3; 8 bases match TRBD2. The CDR3 consists of 13 residues. The germline CDR1 and CDR2 sequences are SGHAT and FQNNGV. The trim removed 7 bases at V and 3 bases at J, leaving 3 bases unmatched. DNA for the CDR3: TGTGCCAGCATCAGCGGGAGAACAGATACGCAGTATTTT. Its protein is CASISGRTDTQYF.

This clone was observed a handful of times. The chain has TRBV19 and TRBJ2-1, with D perhaps TRBD2 (6 bases). Germline-derived CDR1 and CDR2 are LNHDA and SQIVND (reference sequence). V was cut by 3 bases and J by 5 bases, with 8 bases left in between. The length of the CDR3 is 13 residues. This CDR3 reads CASSISGHNEQFF. The CDR3 bases are TGTGCCAGTAGTATTAGCGGACACAATGAGCAGTTCTTC.

The chain employs TRBV10-3 and TRBJ2-3, with 10 nucleotides matching TRBD1. Germline V gene data show CDR1 as ENHRY and CDR2 as SYGVKD. CDR3 length equals 15 residues. V dropped 6 bases and J dropped 2; count of bases not matched to a gene: 5. DNA for the CDR3: TGTGCCATCAGGGCCGGGACAGGGGTCACAGATACGCAGTATTTT. This sequence encodes CAIRAGTGVTDTQYF.

CDR3 residues: CASSVASSSYEQYF. CDR3 bases: TGTGCCAGCAGCGTAGCTAGCAGCTCCTACGAGCAGTACTTC. V gene TRBV9 combines with J gene TRBJ2-7; D perhaps matches TRBD2 (5 bases). CDR1 is SGDLS, CDR2 YYNGEE, per germline. This CDR3 has 14 amino acids. Trimming took 0 bases from V and 0 from J, leaving 7 bases between them.

The chain joins TRBV6-1 to TRBJ2-3; 10 bases line up with TRBD2. Trimming took 2 bases from V and 0 from J; bases not matched to a gene: 2. CDR1 and CDR2 from the germline V gene are MNHNS and SASEGT. The CDR3 consists of 16 residues. The CDR3 sequence is CASSEISGGSTDTQYF. CDR3 coding DNA: TGTGCCAGCAGTGAAATTAGCGGGGGGAGCACAGATACGCAGTATTTT.

V is TRBV6-5 and J is TRBJ1-1; D is ambiguous. The germline V and J ends were trimmed by 6 bases and 1 base, with 9 bases remaining between them. Germline CDR1 is MNHEY and CDR2 is SVGAGI. The CDR3 totals 13 residues. The DNA for the CDR3 is TGTGCCAGCAGAACAAACCGGAACACTGAAGCTTTCTTT. Encoded protein: CASRTNRNTEAFF.

This chain connects TRBV11-2 to TRBJ2-7, with TRBD1 as a possible D gene (6 bases). The CDR3 covers 14 residues. Trimming stripped 5 bases from V and 0 bases from J, with 11 bases between. Germline V lookup: CDR1 SGHAT, CDR2 FQNNGV. This CDR3 is CASSVYRDSYEQYF. CDR3 nucleotide sequence: TGTGCCAGCAGCGTATACAGGGACTCCTACGAGCAGTACTTC.

The sample holds one count of this clone. The rearrangement joins TRBV28 to TRBJ1-1; no clear D gene. V lost 8 bases and J lost 9, with 10 bases in between. Germline assignment: CDR1 MDHEN and CDR2 SYDVKM. The CDR3 extends over 10 amino acids. CDR3 sequence (DNA): TGTGCCAGCGCGGAACAAAAAGCTTTCTTT. Translation gives CASAEQKAFF.

The V and J genes are TRBV2 and TRBJ1-1; possible D gene TRBD1, 5 bases. Germline V lookup: CDR1 SNHLY, CDR2 FYNNEI. V dropped 3 bases and J dropped 1 base, with 12 bases sitting between them. This CDR3 is built from 15 residues. The chain's CDR3 is CASSEEGQPNTEAFF. The CDR3 nucleotides read TGTGCCAGCAGTGAGGAGGGGCAGCCGAACACTGAAGCTTTCTTT.

This chain joins TRBV11-2 and TRBJ2-3; no reliable D call. V lost 0 bases and J lost 7, with 2 bases in between. Germline CDR1 reads SGHAT; CDR2 reads FQNNGV. The CDR3 loop spans 11 amino acids. CDR3 coding DNA: TGTGCCAGCAGCTTAGACTATACGCAGTATTTT. It translates to CASSLDYTQYF.

The chain uses TRBV5-6 and TRBJ1-3, with a tentative D call TRBD1 (5 bases). The CDR3 totals 16 residues. CDR1 SGHDT and CDR2 YYEEEE come from the germline V gene. V lost 1 base and J lost 3, with 14 bases in between. This CDR3 reads CASSLIQGIGGNTIYF. The CDR3 DNA follows: TGTGCCAGCAGCTTGATCCAGGGCATAGGTGGAAACACCATATATTTT. Full variable domain (remainder filled in from reference TRBV5-6 and TRBJ1-3): DAGVTQSPTHLIKTRGQQVTLRCSPKSGHDTVSWYQQALGQGPQFIFQYYEEEERQRGNFPDRFSGHQFPNYSSELNVNALLLGDSALYLCASSLIQGIGGNTIYFGEGSWLTVV.

The rearrangement uses TRBV6-5 and TRBJ1-2, with 10 nucleotides matching TRBD1. The CDR3 is 14 amino acids. Germline V lookup: CDR1 MNHEY, CDR2 SVGAGI. V was pared by 2 bases and J by 6 bases, with 3 bases of the junction left unmatched. CDR3 bases: TGTGCCAGCAGTTACCGGGGACAGGGGAATGGCTACACCTTC. Translated, it gives CASSYRGQGNGYTF.

The CDR3 spells CASSLTSYYGYTF. In nucleotides, the CDR3 is TGTGCCAGCAGCTTGACAAGTTACTATGGCTACACCTTC. The chain couples TRBV7-2 to TRBJ1-2, with D uncertain. Trimming removed 3 bases at V and 3 bases at J, with 8 bases between. This CDR3 is 13 amino acids long. Germline V gene sequence: CDR1 SGHTA, CDR2 FQGNSA. The full variable domain, rest sourced from reference TRBV7-2 and TRBJ1-2, is GAGVSQSPSNKVTEKGKDVELRCDPISGHTALYWYRQSLGQGLEFLIYFQGNSAPDKSGLPSDRFSAERTGGSVSTLTIQRTQQEDSAVYLCASSLTSYYGYTFGSGTRLTVV.